This T cell receptor (beta chain) was sequenced during a study of T cells expressing NK-cell markers. TCRdb derives one entry per CDR3 protein from the 5' RACE reads, leaving out DNA. The sample includes 150,000 to 160,000 distinct CDR3 sequences. The CDR3 extends over 15 amino acids. Germline V CDR1 and CDR2: LGHNA, YNFKEQ. The sequenced sample consisted of blood T cells: a sorted CD56 or NKG2C T cell subset, CD4+ or CD8+ T cells, or bulk PBMC T cells (not recorded which). V usage is TRBV4-2 and J usage is TRBJ2-5; the D call of TRBD2 rests on TCRdb alone, since no DNA is present to check it. This TCR derives from a woman aged 50 to 60 in good health. This CDR3 reads CASSQGGREKETQYF.